This TCR beta chain is from a study of control samples from healthy donors and cancer patients. Data came from immunoSEQ multiplex PCR; TCRdb stores just in-frame clones and leaves some out. The sample holds 90,000 to 150,000 clones, around nine tenths seen once. This clone was detected once. Deletions cut 2 bases from V and 1 base from J, with 13 bases between. The CDR3 is 15 amino acids. Germline V gene lookup returns CDR1 SGHRS and CDR2 YFSETQ. Input material: blood. The chain couples TRBV5-1 to TRBJ2-7; perhaps TRBD1 as D (5 bases). This receptor was obtained from a young man in good health. The CDR3 spells CASSFGGAQSYEQYF. CDR3 nucleotide sequence: TGCGCCAGCAGCTTTGGTGGGGCACAGTCCTACGAGCAGTACTTC.